The 18 T cell receptor beta chains below were found in one sample sequenced in a study of shared T cell receptors in the human thymus. Profiled with immunoSEQ multiplex PCR; TCRdb holds only in-frame clones, not every one. The top ten clones hold about 0.02% of a sample with about 400,000 clones, just under 95% of them seen once. Sequencing used thymocytes. Receptor source: a human donor.

The chain combines TRBV7-2 with TRBJ1-5; tentatively, D is TRBD1 (5 bases). There are 13 residues in the CDR3. Germline values: CDR1 SGHTA, CDR2 FQGNSA. V lost 7 bases and J 1 base, leaving 8 bases between the germline ends. The CDR3 loop is CASTRDSNQPQHF. Here the CDR3 DNA reads TGTGCCAGCACCAGGGACAGCAATCAGCCCCAGCATTTT.

The J gene is TRBJ1-2, the V gene TRBV7-9, with D tentatively TRBD1 (6 bases). Between the trimmed V and J ends, which lost 2 bases and 4 bases, there was a span of 23 bases. Germline lookup yields CDR1 SEHNR and CDR2 FQNEAQ (reference sequence). This CDR3 has 18 amino acids. CDR3 in amino acids: CASSLPGGLSIKFYGYTF. The CDR3 bases are TGTGCCAGCAGCTTACCTGGGGGGCTTTCTATTAAATTCTATGGCTACACCTTC.

This clone was observed once. The CDR3 protein is CASSLALAREAAIGTNEQFF. CDR3 sequence (DNA): TGCGCCAGCAGCTTGGCGCTAGCTCGTGAGGCCGCCATTGGGACAAATGAGCAGTTCTTC. The V gene is TRBV5-1, the J gene TRBJ2-1, with a weak D call TRBD1 (6 bases). V lost 0 bases, J lost 7 bases, and 29 bases lay in between. Germline assignment: CDR1 SGHRS and CDR2 YFSETQ. The CDR3 length is 20 residues.

This clone was counted between two and nine times. This rearrangement joins TRBV6-6 to TRBJ2-1; D ambiguous. This CDR3 comprises 16 residues. The V gene's germline CDR1 is MNHNY and CDR2 SVGAGI (reference sequence). Between the trimmed V and J ends, which lost 4 bases and 5 bases, there was a span of 18 bases. This CDR3 is CASSFHGSSTHNEQFF. For the CDR3, the DNA is TGTGCCAGCAGTTTTCACGGCTCGTCAACACACAATGAGCAGTTCTTC.

The table lists this clone with a count of one. This sequence joins TRBV20-1 and TRBJ1-2, with 10 bases fitting TRBD1. This CDR3 contains 11 residues. Trimming cost V 6 bases and J 13 bases; bases outside gene matches: 8. Germline V gene sequence: CDR1 DFQATT, CDR2 SNEGSKA (reference sequence). As DNA, the CDR3 is TGCAGTGCCCCGGGACAGGGGCTTTGCACCTTC. This encodes CSAPGQGLCTF.

As DNA, the CDR3 is TGTGCCTGGATCCCCTATTCGCGCGGCTACAATGAGCAGTTCTTC. As protein: CAWIPYSRGYNEQFF. The chain combines TRBV30 with TRBJ2-1; D not resolved. CDR3 length: 15 amino acids. Germline V gene lookup returns CDR1 GTSNPN and CDR2 SVGIG (reference sequence). Trimming cost V 4 bases and J 3 bases, with 16 bases left between them.

This chain joins TRBV28 and TRBJ2-5, with 9 bases aligning to TRBD1. CDR3 size: 15 residues. With 5 bases clipped from V and 5 bases from J, the junction kept 9 bases outside the gene matches. CDR1 and CDR2 from the germline V gene are MDHEN and SYDVKM. CDR3 in amino acids: CASSRGQGLAETQYF. The CDR3 coding sequence is TGTGCCAGCAGTCGCGGACAGGGGCTCGCGGAGACCCAGTACTTC. Filled out from reference TRBV28 and TRBJ2-5, the complete variable domain reads DVKVTQSSRYLVKRTGEKVFLECVQDMDHENMFWYRQDPGLGLRLIYFSYDVKMKEKGDIPEGYSVSREKKERFSLILESASTNQTSMYLCASSRGQGLAETQYFGPGTRLLVL.

The J gene is TRBJ2-7, the V gene TRBV2; 10 bases map to TRBD2. This CDR3 spans 13 amino acids. V dropped 10 bases and J dropped 6; count of bases not matched to a gene: 9. Germline CDR1 reads SNHLY; CDR2 reads FYNNEI. CDR3 in amino acids: CATLWTSGGEQYF. The CDR3 bases are TGTGCCACTCTTTGGACTAGCGGTGGCGAGCAGTACTTC. Using reference TRBV2 and TRBJ2-7 for the parts outside the CDR3, the full variable domain is EPEVTQTPSHQVTQMGQEVILRCVPISNHLYFYWYRQILGQKVEFLVSFYNNEISEKSEIFDDQFSVERPDGSNFTLKIRSTKLEDSAMYFCATLWTSGGEQYFGPGTRLTVT.

This clone was counted once. V is TRBV29-1 and J is TRBJ2-7; D perhaps matches TRBD2 (6 bases). CDR3 size: 14 residues. Germline CDR1 is SQVTM and CDR2 is ANQGSEA. Trimming left V 7 bases short and J 1 base short, with 17 bases between. CDR3 sequence: CSAKTGLQSYEQYF. Written as DNA, the CDR3 is TGCAGCGCCAAGACGGGACTCCAATCCTACGAGCAGTACTTC.

The chain is built from TRBV7-9 and TRBJ2-4, with a possible D match to TRBD1 (5 bases). The CDR3 totals 13 residues. The germline gives CDR1 SEHNR, CDR2 FQNEAQ (reference sequence). Trimming removed 4 bases at V and 6 bases at J, with 10 bases between. The CDR3 is CASSSGAGNIQYF. The CDR3 DNA reads TGTGCCAGCAGCTCTGGGGCAGGAAACATTCAGTACTTC.

V and J are TRBV6-1 and TRBJ1-5; 11 nucleotides agree with TRBD1. The CDR3 covers 20 residues. The V and J ends lost 3 bases and 0 bases, in that order; junction bases with no gene match: 13. Germline CDR1 MNHNS, CDR2 SASEGT. The CDR3 DNA reads TGTGCCAGCAGTGACAGGGGACAGGGGGTCGTCCCTTATAGCAATCAGCCCCAGCATTTT. Protein sequence: CASSDRGQGVVPYSNQPQHF.

The chain recombines TRBV12-5 with TRBJ2-7; 10 nucleotides agree with TRBD2. There are 17 residues in the CDR3. Germline CDR1 LGHNT, CDR2 FRNRAP. Trimming at V came to 1 base and at J to 3 bases, leaving 9 bases not matched to a gene. The CDR3 loop reads CASGLAQSGLADYEQYF. DNA of the CDR3: TGTGCTAGTGGTTTGGCACAGTCAGGACTAGCGGACTACGAGCAGTACTTC.

V is TRBV19 and J is TRBJ2-1; the match to TRBD2 covers 12 bases. CDR1 and CDR2 (germline): LNHDA, SQIVND (reference sequence). The CDR3 spans 15 residues. V lost 10 bases and J lost 9; bases outside the gene matches: 13. Here the CDR3 reads CATTASGRANFEQFF. CDR3 DNA: TGTGCCACCACAGCTAGCGGGAGGGCCAATTTTGAGCAGTTCTTC. The full variable domain, its missing parts supplied by reference TRBV19 and TRBJ2-1, is DGGITQSPKYLFRKEGQNVTLSCEQNLNHDAMYWYRQDPGQGLRLIYYSQIVNDFQKGDIAEGYSVSREKKESFPLTVTSAQKNPTAFYLCATTASGRANFEQFFGPGTRLTVL.

This rearrangement joins TRBV5-1 to TRBJ2-3, with a weak D call TRBD2 (5 bases). The CDR3 length is 17 residues. In germline, CDR1 is SGHRS, CDR2 YFSETQ. V was clipped by 5 bases and J by 2 bases, with 21 bases between them. Written as DNA, the CDR3 is TGCGCCAGCAGGAAATCCGGACGGGAAGCTCCCACAGATACGCAGTATTTT. Translated, it gives CASRKSGREAPTDTQYF.

This clone was counted once. The rearrangement joins TRBV5-5 to TRBJ2-3; 9 bases line up with TRBD1. The V gene end was trimmed by 1 base and the J gene end by 5 bases; junction bases not matched to a gene: 5. Germline V gene sequence: CDR1 SGHKS, CDR2 YYEKEE (reference sequence). The CDR3 loop spans 15 amino acids. The CDR3 reads CASSLRTGELDTQYF. Here the CDR3 DNA reads TGTGCCAGCAGCTTGCGGACAGGGGAATTAGATACGCAGTATTTT.

The rearrangement uses TRBV4-1 and TRBJ2-1; D unresolved. Germline CDR1 reads MGHRA; CDR2 reads YSYEKL. Trimming pared 1 base from V and 14 bases from J, leaving 12 bases between. The length of the CDR3 is 12 residues. CDR3 nucleotide sequence: TGCGCCAGCAGCCAAGGTCTTTCGCCGAAGTTCTTC. Its protein product is CASSQGLSPKFF.

The rearrangement uses TRBV13 and TRBJ2-1, with TRBD2 matching over 12 bases. CDR3 length: 21 amino acids. Germline V gene lookup returns CDR1 PRHDT and CDR2 FYEKMQ (reference sequence). V dropped 5 bases and J dropped 5; count of bases not matched to a gene: 22. Here the CDR3 reads CASSAYREEASGRDGDNEQFF. CDR3 DNA: TGTGCCAGCAGCGCGTACAGGGAGGAGGCTAGCGGGAGGGATGGGGACAATGAGCAGTTCTTC.

The chain recombines TRBV27 with TRBJ1-5; D is possibly TRBD1 (6 bases). V lost 6 bases to trimming and J lost 4 bases, with 31 bases between them. This CDR3 comprises 20 residues. CDR1 is MNHEY, CDR2 SMNVEV, per germline (reference sequence). The CDR3 DNA reads TGTGCCAGCAGCCTAACGGACCCCCGGGGGGCAGGTGAGCGGAATCAGCCCCAGCATTTT. Protein sequence: CASSLTDPRGAGERNQPQHF.